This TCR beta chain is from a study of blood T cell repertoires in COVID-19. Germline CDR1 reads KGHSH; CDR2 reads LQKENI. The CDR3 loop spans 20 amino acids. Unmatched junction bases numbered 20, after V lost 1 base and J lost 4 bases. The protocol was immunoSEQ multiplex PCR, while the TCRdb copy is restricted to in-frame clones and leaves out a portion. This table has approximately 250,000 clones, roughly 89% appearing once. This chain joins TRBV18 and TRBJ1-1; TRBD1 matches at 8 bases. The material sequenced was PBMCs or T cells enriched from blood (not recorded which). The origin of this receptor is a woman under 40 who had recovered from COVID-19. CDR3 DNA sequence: TGTGCCAGCTCACCACTCCAAACCCCGCCCGGACAGGGTATGGGCACTGAAGCTTTCTTT. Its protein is CASSPLQTPPGQGMGTEAFF.